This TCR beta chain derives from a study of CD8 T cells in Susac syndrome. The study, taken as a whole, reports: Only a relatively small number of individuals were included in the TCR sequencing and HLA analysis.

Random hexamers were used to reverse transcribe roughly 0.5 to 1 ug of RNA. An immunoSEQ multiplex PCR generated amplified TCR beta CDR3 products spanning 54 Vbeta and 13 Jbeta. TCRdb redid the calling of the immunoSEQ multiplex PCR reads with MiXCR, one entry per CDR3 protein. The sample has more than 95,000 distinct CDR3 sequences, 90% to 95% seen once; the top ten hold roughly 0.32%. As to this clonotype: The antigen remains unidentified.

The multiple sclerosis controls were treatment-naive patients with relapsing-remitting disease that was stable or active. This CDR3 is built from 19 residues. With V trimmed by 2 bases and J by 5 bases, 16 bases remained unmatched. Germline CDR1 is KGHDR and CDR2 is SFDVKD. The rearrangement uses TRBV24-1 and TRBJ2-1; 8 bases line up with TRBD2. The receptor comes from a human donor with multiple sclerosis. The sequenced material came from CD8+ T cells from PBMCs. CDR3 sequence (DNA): TGTGCCACCAGTGATTGGCGGGGGGCTTTAGCGGGGCCACACAATGAGCAGTTCTTC. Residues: CATSDWRGALAGPHNEQFF.